This T cell receptor (beta chain) comes out of a study of control samples from healthy donors and cancer patients. Only in-frame clones appear in the TCRdb table, and some are missing; sequencing was by immunoSEQ multiplex PCR. The data show about 150,000 clones, 88% seen once. Comments on this clone: This CDR3 is also generated by other DNA sequences in the sample.

Germline CDR1 is SGDLS and CDR2 is YYNGEE. V lost 3 bases to trimming and J lost 1 base, with 2 bases between them. CDR3 length: 13 residues. Sequenced input: blood. The TCR sequence derives from a man between 18 and 35 years old in good health. J is TRBJ2-6 and V is TRBV9; no reliable D call. The CDR3 here is CASSGSGANVLTF. The CDR3 DNA reads TGTGCCAGCAGCGGGTCTGGGGCCAACGTCCTGACTTTC.